The 28 T cell receptor beta chains below come from one sample, sequenced in a study of OX40 agonist ivuxolimab in advanced cancers. The table came from immunoSEQ multiplex PCR; TCRdb's copy has only in-frame clones and leaves some out. The sample has fewer than 85,000 clones, approximately 83% seen once; the top ten hold 3.5% to 5%. The starting material was CD4+ or CD8+ T cells sorted from blood, obtained in a trial of the OX40 agonist ivuxolimab. The receptors stem from an adult with an advanced solid tumor such as melanoma, head and neck, liver or kidney cancer.

The V gene is TRBV4-2, the J gene TRBJ2-1; unclear D gene. Germline lookup yields CDR1 LGHNA and CDR2 YNFKEQ. The length of the CDR3 is 13 residues. Trimming stripped 0 bases from V and 7 bases from J, with 7 bases between. The CDR3: CASSQDWANEQFF. Here the CDR3 DNA reads TGTGCCAGCAGCCAAGACTGGGCGAATGAGCAGTTCTTC.

This clone appeared once. The chain links TRBV28 to TRBJ1-1; 7 nucleotides align to TRBD1. This CDR3 is 15 amino acids long. Germline trimming cut 5 bases from V and 4 bases from J; bases unmatched to any gene: 10. Germline V lookup: CDR1 MDHEN, CDR2 SYDVKM. The CDR3 region is CASSQTTGFATEAFF. The CDR3 DNA reads TGTGCCAGCAGTCAGACGACAGGGTTTGCCACTGAAGCTTTCTTT.

As concerns this clone: This same CDR3 is encoded by further DNA sequences in the sample. The rearrangement uses TRBV5-1 and TRBJ1-1; the D gene is possibly TRBD1 (5 bases). The CDR3 contains 14 residues. The V and J ends lost 4 bases and 4 bases respectively, with 14 bases between them. Germline V gene lookup returns CDR1 SGHRS and CDR2 YFSETQ. CDR3 nucleotide sequence: TGCGCCAGCAGCCCCGGGACTGGAGGCACTGAAGCTTTCTTT. It specifies CASSPGTGGTEAFF.

The chain carries TRBV28 and TRBJ2-1, with 7 bases aligning to TRBD2. This CDR3 is built from 18 residues. V trimming: 3 bases; J trimming: 4 bases; junction bases outside the gene matches: 15. CDR1 MDHEN and CDR2 SYDVKM come from the germline V gene. The CDR3, as DNA: TGTGCCAGCAGTTTTCCCCCTCCTCCGGGACTACCATACAATGAGCAGTTCTTC. It is translated as CASSFPPPPGLPYNEQFF.

The chain joins TRBV29-1 to TRBJ2-3; no reliable D call. The germline V gene has CDR1 SQVTM and CDR2 ANQGSEA. CDR3 length: 13 amino acids. V dropped 5 bases and J dropped 2 bases, with 11 bases sitting between them. The CDR3 sequence: CSVSAMSTDTQYF. The CDR3 nucleotides are TGCAGCGTTTCGGCCATGTCCACAGATACGCAGTATTTT.

This chain joins TRBV13 and TRBJ2-3; D is undetermined. The germline V and J ends were trimmed by 5 bases and 9 bases, with 18 bases remaining between them. The CDR3 runs to 14 residues. Germline loops: CDR1 PRHDT, CDR2 FYEKMQ (reference sequence). The CDR3 is CASSPTSRAPTQYF. The CDR3 nucleotides are TGTGCCAGCAGCCCAACCTCTAGGGCCCCAACGCAGTATTTT.

The chain recombines TRBV28 with TRBJ1-3; 8 bases are a match to TRBD1. J lost 0 bases, V lost 5 bases, and 12 bases had no gene match. Germline V gene lookup returns CDR1 MDHEN and CDR2 SYDVKM. This CDR3 is built from 18 residues. The CDR3 reads CASSPTGVASPSGNTIYF. In DNA form, the CDR3 reads TGTGCCAGCAGTCCGACAGGGGTCGCTTCTCCCTCTGGAAACACCATATATTTT.

V gene TRBV6-5 combines with J gene TRBJ1-1, with D unresolved. Trimming left V 7 bases short and J 4 bases short, with 4 bases between. Per the germline V gene, CDR1 is MNHEY and CDR2 is SVGAGI. The CDR3 sequence is 10 residues long. CDR3 loop: CASIRTEAFF. In DNA, the CDR3 is TGTGCCAGCATTCGCACTGAAGCTTTCTTT.

The J gene is TRBJ2-3, the V gene TRBV5-1; no definite D call. CDR1 is SGHRS, CDR2 YFSETQ, per germline. The ends were cut back, 1 base at V and 3 bases at J, with 15 bases in the middle. The CDR3 is 16 amino acids. This CDR3 reads CASSLSYRQATDTQYF. CDR3 DNA sequence: TGCGCCAGCAGCTTGTCTTACCGACAAGCAACAGATACGCAGTATTTT.

V gene TRBV2 combines with J gene TRBJ2-2, with D hard to call. Germline CDR1 is SNHLY and CDR2 is FYNNEI. The V and J ends lost 4 bases and 7 bases respectively, with 7 bases between them. The CDR3 is 12 amino acids. CDR3 DNA sequence: TGTGCCAGCAGTGTATTTGTCGGGGAGCTGTTTTTT. This codes for CASSVFVGELFF.

The rearrangement links TRBV5-4 to TRBJ2-5; D is perhaps TRBD1 or TRBD2 (5 bases each). The CDR3 is 14 residues long. Trimming stripped 7 bases from V and 3 bases from J, with 16 bases between. CDR1 is SGHNT and CDR2 is YYREEE in the germline V gene (reference sequence). The DNA of the CDR3 is TGTGCCAGCCGATCCAGGGACGGTAAAGAGACCCAGTACTTC. It is translated as CASRSRDGKETQYF. Variable domain in full (rest from reference TRBV5-4 and TRBJ2-5): ETGVTQSPTHLIKTRGQQVTLRCSSQSGHNTVSWYQQALGQGPQFIFQYYREEENGRGNFPPRFSGLQFPNYSSELNVNALELDDSALYLCASRSRDGKETQYFGPGTRLLVL.

This clone was found once. The J gene is TRBJ1-3, the V gene TRBV18; TRBD1 is a possible D gene (5 bases). Between the trimmed V and J ends, which lost 1 base and 0 bases, there was a span of 13 bases. Germline-derived CDR1 and CDR2 are KGHSH and LQKENI. CDR3 length: 17 residues. The CDR3 bases are TGTGCCAGCTCACCACGGCGTCCTGACAGCTCTGGAAACACCATATATTTT. Translated, it gives CASSPRRPDSSGNTIYF.

This chain links TRBV7-8 with TRBJ1-4, with D possibly matching TRBD1 (5 bases). The CDR3 totals 15 residues. Trimming removed 3 bases from V and 0 bases from J, with 8 bases in between. The germline V gene has CDR1 SGHVS and CDR2 FQNEAQ. Written as DNA, the CDR3 is TGTGCCAGCAGCTTCGGGGGTGCAACTAATGAAAAACTGTTTTTT. It yields the protein CASSFGGATNEKLFF.

The chain couples TRBV19 to TRBJ1-6, with 7 bases identical to TRBD1. This CDR3 has 15 amino acids. Germline V CDR1 and CDR2: LNHDA, SQIVND (reference sequence). V gave up 7 bases and J gave up 5 bases; unmatched junction bases: 8. The CDR3 sequence is CASKAGTVDNSPLHF. CDR3 DNA sequence: TGTGCCAGTAAAGCCGGGACAGTAGATAATTCACCCCTCCACTTT.

The chain joins TRBV19 to TRBJ2-2; D may be TRBD2 (5 bases). The CDR3 extends over 15 amino acids. The germline gives CDR1 LNHDA, CDR2 SQIVND (reference sequence). V lost 4 bases to trimming and J lost 1 base, with 10 bases between them. The CDR3 DNA follows: TGTGCCAGTAGTAGGATTAGCGAGAACACCGGGGAGCTGTTTTTT. Translated: CASSRISENTGELFF.

The CDR3 sequence is CASVEPGSNQPQHF. The CDR3 DNA is TGTGCCAGCGTTGAACCGGGCTCAAATCAGCCCCAGCATTTT. V and J are TRBV6-6 and TRBJ1-5; D is undetermined. This CDR3 has 14 amino acids. V lost 8 bases and J lost 4, with 15 bases in between. CDR1 and CDR2 from the germline V gene are MNHNY and SVGAGI (reference sequence).

V usage is TRBV9 and J usage is TRBJ2-2, with D tentatively TRBD1 (6 bases). Germline CDR1 and CDR2: SGDLS and YYNGEE. Deletions cut 0 bases from V and 5 bases from J, with 11 bases between. CDR3 size: 15 residues. DNA of the CDR3: TGTGCCAGCAGCGTAGGTCTGACAGGAACCGGGGAGCTGTTTTTT. This sequence encodes CASSVGLTGTGELFF.

The chain joins TRBV15 to TRBJ2-3, with D possibly TRBD2 on 6 matching bases. The V end was cut by 0 bases, the J end by 4 bases, with 23 bases between. Germline CDR1 and CDR2: LNHNV and YYDKDF (reference sequence). The CDR3 totals 19 residues. The CDR3 region has the DNA TGTGCCACCAGCAGAGAAGCGGCGGGGACCCTCAGGAGGGCAGATACGCAGTATTTT. Protein product: CATSREAAGTLRRADTQYF.

This clone is a singleton in its sample. The rearrangement joins TRBV20-1 to TRBJ1-1; D not certain. This CDR3 is built from 11 residues. Germline V gives CDR1 DFQATT, CDR2 SNEGSKA (reference sequence). V was trimmed by 0 bases and J by 4 bases, leaving 3 bases between them. The CDR3 sequence: CSARDFTEAFF. DNA for the CDR3: TGCAGTGCTAGAGATTTCACTGAAGCTTTCTTT.

This rearrangement joins TRBV9 to TRBJ1-2; possibly TRBD1 for D (5 bases). Trimming pared 0 bases from V and 6 bases from J, leaving 15 bases between. This CDR3 is built from 15 residues. The germline V gene has CDR1 SGDLS and CDR2 YYNGEE. The CDR3 DNA sequence: TGTGCCAGCAGCGTAGGGCAGGGATCCGGCCATGGCTACACCTTC. Protein sequence: CASSVGQGSGHGYTF.

The rearrangement links TRBV7-9 to TRBJ1-2, with D unresolved. Germline V gene sequence: CDR1 SEHNR, CDR2 FQNEAQ (reference sequence). The CDR3 has 14 amino acids. V gave up 1 base and J gave up 3 bases, with 9 bases separating them. CDR3 DNA: TGTGCCAGCAGCTTAGGTACCAGACACTATGGCTACACCTTC. Its protein product is CASSLGTRHYGYTF.

The gene calls are TRBV29-1 and TRBJ1-5; the match to TRBD1 covers 7 bases. This CDR3 region has 14 residues. The V segment lost 4 bases and the J segment 3 bases; nucleotides outside the gene matches: 6. Germline loops: CDR1 SQVTM, CDR2 ANQGSEA. CDR3 coding DNA: TGCAGCGTTGCCGGGACAGATCCCAATCAGCCCCAGCATTTT. Its protein product is CSVAGTDPNQPQHF.

The V call is TRBV7-2, the J call TRBJ2-7; 12 bases map to TRBD2. V shed 6 bases and J 6 bases; nucleotides not matched to a gene: 9. CDR3 length equals 15 residues. Germline values: CDR1 SGHTA, CDR2 FQGNSA. The CDR3 region has the DNA TGTGCCAGCAGTCCGACTAGCGGGGGTTCGTTCGAGCAGTACTTC. Translating it yields CASSPTSGGSFEQYF.

This clone turned up a few times. The rearrangement joins TRBV13 to TRBJ1-4; no clear D gene. Trimming cost V 5 bases and J 8 bases, with 15 bases left between them. The CDR3 runs 14 residues. CDR1 is PRHDT, CDR2 FYEKMQ, per germline (reference sequence). The CDR3 DNA follows: TGTGCCAGCAGCCCGTACGGTCGAATGGAAAAACTGTTTTTT. It specifies CASSPYGRMEKLFF.

The chain employs TRBV14 and TRBJ1-2, with D unresolved. The CDR3 spans 15 residues. Germline CDR1 is SGHDN and CDR2 is FVKESK. V lost 0 bases and J 4 bases, leaving 12 bases between the germline ends. This CDR3 reads CASSQDLRPTYGYTF. Written as DNA, the CDR3 is TGTGCCAGCAGCCAAGATCTTCGGCCAACCTATGGCTACACCTTC.

DNA for the CDR3: TGTGCCAGCAGCCAGGGGACAGGGCGGGAACGCTACGAGCAGTACTTC. This encodes CASSQGTGRERYEQYF. The chain carries TRBV4-2 and TRBJ2-7; 9 positions agree with TRBD1. The CDR3 runs to 16 residues. Germline V CDR1 and CDR2: LGHNA, YNFKEQ. J lost 3 bases, V lost 3 bases, and 9 bases had no gene match.

This chain connects TRBV27 to TRBJ2-5; 7 bases match TRBD1. The length of the CDR3 is 15 residues. Germline CDR1 MNHEY, CDR2 SMNVEV (reference sequence). The junction had 12 bases not matched to a gene; V was cut back by 6 bases and J by 5 bases. The CDR3 sequence: CASSRPGQGQETQYF. CDR3 DNA: TGTGCCAGCAGCCGCCCGGGCCAGGGACAGGAGACCCAGTACTTC.

J is TRBJ2-5 and V is TRBV19; the D call may be TRBD1 or TRBD2 (5 bases each). The end of the DNA is better explained by TRBJ2-7, so the J call may be wrong. In germline, CDR1 is LNHDA, CDR2 SQIVND (reference sequence). CDR3 length: 18 residues. DNA of the CDR3: TGTGCCAGTAGTATAGCCCTTCCTGCTTCGGGACGACCCTACGAGCAGTACTTC. Translation gives CASSIALPASGRPYEQYF.